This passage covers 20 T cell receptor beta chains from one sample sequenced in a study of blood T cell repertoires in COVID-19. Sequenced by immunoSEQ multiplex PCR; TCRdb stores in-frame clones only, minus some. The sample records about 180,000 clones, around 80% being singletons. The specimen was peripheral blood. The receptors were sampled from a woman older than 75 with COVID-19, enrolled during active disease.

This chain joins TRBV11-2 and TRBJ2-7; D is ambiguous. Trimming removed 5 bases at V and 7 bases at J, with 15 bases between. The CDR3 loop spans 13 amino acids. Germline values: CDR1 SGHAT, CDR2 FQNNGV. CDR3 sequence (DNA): TGTGCCAGCAGCGCAAGACTCCCGAGGGAGCAGTACTTC. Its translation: CASSARLPREQYF.

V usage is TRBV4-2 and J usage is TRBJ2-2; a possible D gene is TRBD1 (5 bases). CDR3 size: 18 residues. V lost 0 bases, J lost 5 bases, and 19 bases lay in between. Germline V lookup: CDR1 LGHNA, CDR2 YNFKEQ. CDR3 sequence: CASSQEQGYIDLTGELFF. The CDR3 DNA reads TGTGCCAGCAGCCAAGAGCAGGGCTACATCGATCTTACCGGGGAGCTGTTTTTT.

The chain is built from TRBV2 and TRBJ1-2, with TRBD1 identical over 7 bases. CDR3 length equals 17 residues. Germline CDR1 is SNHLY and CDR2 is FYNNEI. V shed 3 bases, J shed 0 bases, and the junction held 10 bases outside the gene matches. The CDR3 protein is CASSDGDSLETNYGYTF. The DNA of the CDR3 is TGTGCCAGCAGTGACGGGGACAGCCTAGAAACTAACTATGGCTACACCTTC.

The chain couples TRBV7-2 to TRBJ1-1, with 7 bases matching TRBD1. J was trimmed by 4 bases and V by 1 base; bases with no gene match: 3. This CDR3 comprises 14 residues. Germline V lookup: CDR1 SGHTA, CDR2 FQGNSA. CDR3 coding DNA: TGTGCCAGCAGCTTAGAAGGGGGCATCACTGAAGCTTTCTTT. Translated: CASSLEGGITEAFF. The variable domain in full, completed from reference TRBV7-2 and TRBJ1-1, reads GAGVSQSPSNKVTEKGKDVELRCDPISGHTALYWYRQSLGQGLEFLIYFQGNSAPDKSGLPSDRFSAERTGGSVSTLTIQRTQQEDSAVYLCASSLEGGITEAFFGQGTRLTVV.

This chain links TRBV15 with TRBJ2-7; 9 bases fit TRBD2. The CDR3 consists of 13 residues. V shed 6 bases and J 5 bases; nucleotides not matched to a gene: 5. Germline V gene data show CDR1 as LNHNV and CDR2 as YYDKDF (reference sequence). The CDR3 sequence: CATRTSGSDEQYF. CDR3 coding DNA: TGTGCCACCAGAACTAGCGGGTCCGACGAGCAGTACTTC.

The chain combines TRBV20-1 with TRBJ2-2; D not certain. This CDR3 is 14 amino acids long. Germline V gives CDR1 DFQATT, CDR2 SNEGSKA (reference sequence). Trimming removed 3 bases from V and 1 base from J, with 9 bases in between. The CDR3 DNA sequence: TGCAGTGCTAGTCTTTCGCGGAACACCGGGGAGCTGTTTTTT. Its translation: CSASLSRNTGELFF.

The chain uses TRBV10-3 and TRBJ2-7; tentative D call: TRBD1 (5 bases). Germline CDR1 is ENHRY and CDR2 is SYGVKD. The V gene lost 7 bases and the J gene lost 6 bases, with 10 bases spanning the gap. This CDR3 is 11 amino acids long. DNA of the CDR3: TGTGCCATCAATCAGGGTGGCGAGCAGTACTTC. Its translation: CAINQGGEQYF.

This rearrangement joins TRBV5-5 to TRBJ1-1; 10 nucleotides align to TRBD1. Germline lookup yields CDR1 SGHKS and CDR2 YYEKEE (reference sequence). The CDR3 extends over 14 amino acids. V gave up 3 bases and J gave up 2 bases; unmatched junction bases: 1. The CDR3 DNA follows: TGTGCCAGCAGCTGGGACAGGGGAAACACTGAAGCTTTCTTT. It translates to CASSWDRGNTEAFF.

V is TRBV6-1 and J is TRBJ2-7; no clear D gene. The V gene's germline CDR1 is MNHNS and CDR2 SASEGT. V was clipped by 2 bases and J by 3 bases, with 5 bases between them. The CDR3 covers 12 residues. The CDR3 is CASSEYGYEQYF. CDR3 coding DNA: TGTGCCAGCAGTGAATACGGCTACGAGCAGTACTTC.

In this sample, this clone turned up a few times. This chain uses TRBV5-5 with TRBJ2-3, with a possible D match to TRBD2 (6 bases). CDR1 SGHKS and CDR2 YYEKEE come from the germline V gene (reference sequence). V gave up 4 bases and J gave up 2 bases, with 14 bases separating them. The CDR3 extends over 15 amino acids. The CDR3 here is CASSVRTINTDTQYF. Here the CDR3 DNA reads TGTGCCAGCAGCGTAAGGACTATTAACACAGATACGCAGTATTTT.

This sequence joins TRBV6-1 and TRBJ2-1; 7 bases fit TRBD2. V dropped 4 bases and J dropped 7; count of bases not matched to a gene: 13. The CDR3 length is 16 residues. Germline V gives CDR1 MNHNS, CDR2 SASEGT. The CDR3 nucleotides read TGTGCCAGCAGTGGCGCCCGGACTAGTATCAGTAATGAGCAGTTCTTC. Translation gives CASSGARTSISNEQFF.

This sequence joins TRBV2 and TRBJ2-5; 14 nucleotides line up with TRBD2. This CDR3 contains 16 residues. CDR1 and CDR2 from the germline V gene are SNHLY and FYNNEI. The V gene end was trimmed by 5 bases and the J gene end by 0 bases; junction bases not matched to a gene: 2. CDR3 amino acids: CASSRTSGGYQETQYF. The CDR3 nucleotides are TGTGCCAGCAGTCGGACTAGCGGGGGGTACCAAGAGACCCAGTACTTC.

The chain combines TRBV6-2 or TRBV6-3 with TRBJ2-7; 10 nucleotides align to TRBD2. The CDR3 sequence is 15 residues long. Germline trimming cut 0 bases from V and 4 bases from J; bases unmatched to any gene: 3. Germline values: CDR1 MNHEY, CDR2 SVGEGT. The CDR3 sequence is CASSYSASGRYEQYF. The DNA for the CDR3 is TGTGCCAGCAGTTACTCGGCTAGCGGGAGATACGAGCAGTACTTC.

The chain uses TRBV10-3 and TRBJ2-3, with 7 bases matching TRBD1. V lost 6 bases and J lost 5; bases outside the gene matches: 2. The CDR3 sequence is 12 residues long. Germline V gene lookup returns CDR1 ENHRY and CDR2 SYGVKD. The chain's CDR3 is CAISQGEDTQYF. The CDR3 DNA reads TGTGCCATCAGCCAGGGGGAAGATACGCAGTATTTT.

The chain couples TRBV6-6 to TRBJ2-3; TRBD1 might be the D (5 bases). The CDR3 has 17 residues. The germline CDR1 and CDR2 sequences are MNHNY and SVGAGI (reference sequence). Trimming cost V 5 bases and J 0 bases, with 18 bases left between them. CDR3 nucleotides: TGTGCCAGCAGTCCTTATTACAGGTCTACTAGCACAGATACGCAGTATTTT. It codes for CASSPYYRSTSTDTQYF.

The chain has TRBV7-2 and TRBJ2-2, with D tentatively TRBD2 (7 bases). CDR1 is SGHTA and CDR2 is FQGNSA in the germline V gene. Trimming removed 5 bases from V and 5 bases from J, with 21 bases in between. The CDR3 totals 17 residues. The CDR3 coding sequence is TGTGCCAGCAGCATCATTTCGGGGGGCGGCAGAACCGGGGAGCTGTTTTTT. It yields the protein CASSIISGGGRTGELFF.

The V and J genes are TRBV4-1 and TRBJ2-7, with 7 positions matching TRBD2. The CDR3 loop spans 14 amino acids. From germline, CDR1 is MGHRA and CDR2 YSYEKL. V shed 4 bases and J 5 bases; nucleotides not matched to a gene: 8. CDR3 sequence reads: CASSRRKGRDEQYF. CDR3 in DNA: TGCGCCAGCAGCCGACGGAAGGGGAGGGACGAGCAGTACTTC.

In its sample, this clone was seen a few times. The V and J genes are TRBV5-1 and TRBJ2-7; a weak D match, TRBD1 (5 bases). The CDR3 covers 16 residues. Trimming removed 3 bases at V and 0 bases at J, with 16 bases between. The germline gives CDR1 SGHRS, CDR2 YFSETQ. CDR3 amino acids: CASSSTALRSSYEQYF. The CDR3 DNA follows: TGCGCCAGCAGCTCGACAGCCCTTCGGAGCTCCTACGAGCAGTACTTC.

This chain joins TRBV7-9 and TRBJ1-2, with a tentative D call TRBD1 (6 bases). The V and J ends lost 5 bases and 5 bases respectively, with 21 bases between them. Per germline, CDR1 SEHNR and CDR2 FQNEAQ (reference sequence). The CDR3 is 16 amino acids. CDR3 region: CASSLGGGGEAYGYTF. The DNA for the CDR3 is TGTGCCAGCAGCCTAGGCGGAGGGGGGGAAGCTTATGGCTACACCTTC.

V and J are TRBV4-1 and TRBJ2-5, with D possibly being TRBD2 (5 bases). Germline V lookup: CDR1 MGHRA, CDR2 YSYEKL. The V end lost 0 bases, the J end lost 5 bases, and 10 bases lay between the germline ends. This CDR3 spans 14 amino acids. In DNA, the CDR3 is TGCGCCAGCAGCCAAGACGGGGTTGCGGAGACCCAGTACTTC. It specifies CASSQDGVAETQYF.